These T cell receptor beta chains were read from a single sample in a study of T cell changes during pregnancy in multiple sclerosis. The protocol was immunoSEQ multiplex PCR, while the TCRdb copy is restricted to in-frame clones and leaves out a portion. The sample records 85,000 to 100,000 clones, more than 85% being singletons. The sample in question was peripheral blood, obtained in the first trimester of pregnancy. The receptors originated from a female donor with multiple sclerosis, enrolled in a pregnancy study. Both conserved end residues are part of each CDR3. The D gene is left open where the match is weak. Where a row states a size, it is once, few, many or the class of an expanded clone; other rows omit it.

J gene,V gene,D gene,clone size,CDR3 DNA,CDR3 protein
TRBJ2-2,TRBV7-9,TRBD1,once,TGTGCCAGCAGGCCGGACAGGGGCAAGGGGGAGCTGTTTTTT,CASRPDRGKGELFF
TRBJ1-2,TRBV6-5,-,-,TGTGCCAGCACCAATCCCGGGGGTGACGGGGGCTACACCTTC,CASTNPGGDGGYTF
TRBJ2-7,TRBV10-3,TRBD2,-,TGTGCCATCGGCCCTGCCATCAGTCCCCGGGGGGGGAAGAGCTACGAGCAGTACTTC,CAIGPAISPRGGKSYEQYF
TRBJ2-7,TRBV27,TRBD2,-,TGTGCCAGCAGTTCCCTAGCGGGTTCCTACGAGCAGTACTTC,CASSSLAGSYEQYF
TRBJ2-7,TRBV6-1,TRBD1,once,TGTGCCAGCAGTCGGGACAGCTACTACGAGCAGTACTTC,CASSRDSYYEQYF
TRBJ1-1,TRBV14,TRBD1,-,TGTGCCAGCAGCCCTAACAGGGGGCGCCTGGCGAACACTGAAGCTTTCTTT,CASSPNRGRLANTEAFF
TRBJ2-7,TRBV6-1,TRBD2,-,TGTGCCAGCAGTGTCCCATTAGCGGGAGGGCCTACGGACGAGCAGTACTTC,CASSVPLAGGPTDEQYF
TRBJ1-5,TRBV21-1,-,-,TGTGCCAGCAGCAAAGAGAGTTTTCGCGTGGGGACTCATAGCGGGCCCCAGCATTTT,CASSKESFRVGTHSGPQHF
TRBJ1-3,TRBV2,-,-,TGTGCCAGCAGTGATTCCCCCGGCAGGGCAGGAAACACCATATATTTT,CASSDSPGRAGNTIYF
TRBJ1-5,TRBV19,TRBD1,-,TGTGCCAGTAGCCCTGAACTCCGGGGGACAGGACACAATCAGCCCCAGCATTTT,CASSPELRGTGHNQPQHF
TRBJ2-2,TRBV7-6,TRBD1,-,TGTGCCAGCAGCTCAGGGGGCACCGGGGAGCTGTTTTTT,CASSSGGTGELFF
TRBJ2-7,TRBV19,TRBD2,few,TGTGCCACCTCGACAAGACTAGCGGGAGGGAGAGCCTACGAGCAGTACTTC,CATSTRLAGGRAYEQYF
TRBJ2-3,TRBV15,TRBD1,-,TGTGCCACCAGCCGACAGGGATGGGATACGCAGTATTTT,CATSRQGWDTQYF
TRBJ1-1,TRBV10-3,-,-,TGTGCCGTTGGCTGGGGGACAATGAACACTGAAGCTTTCTTT,CAVGWGTMNTEAFF
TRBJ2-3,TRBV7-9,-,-,TGTGCCAGCAGCTTCAGGGGCACAGATACGCAGTATTTT,CASSFRGTDTQYF
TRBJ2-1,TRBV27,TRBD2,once,TGTGCCAGCAGTCCGTTGAGCGGGAGGGCCTGGGAGCAGTTCTTC,CASSPLSGRAWEQFF
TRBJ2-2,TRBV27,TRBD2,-,TGTGCCAGCAGTTTCGGAAGAGGGAGGGCCATCTCCGGGGAGCTGTTTTTT,CASSFGRGRAISGELFF
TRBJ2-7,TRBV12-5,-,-,TGTGCTAGTGGTTTAGGAGGGGTAAGGGCCTACGAGCAGTACTTC,CASGLGGVRAYEQYF
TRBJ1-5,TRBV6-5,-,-,TGTGCCAGCAGTTACGGCGCGGGGGCGAAACAGCCCCAGCATTTT,CASSYGAGAKQPQHF
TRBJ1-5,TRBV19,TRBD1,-,TGTGCCAGTACCCCAGGACAGGGGCGGTGGGGCAATCAGCCCCAGCATTTT,CASTPGQGRWGNQPQHF
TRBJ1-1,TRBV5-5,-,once,TGTGCCAGCAGCTTGCAGGTGGGACTGCACACTGAAGCTTTCTTT,CASSLQVGLHTEAFF
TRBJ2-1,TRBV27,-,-,TGTGCCAGCAGTTTATCGAACTACAACTACAATGAGCAGTTCTTC,CASSLSNYNYNEQFF
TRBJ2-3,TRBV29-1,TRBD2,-,TGCAGCGTTGAAGATCCTCTTGCGGGAGGGGGCACAGATACGCAGTATTTT,CSVEDPLAGGGTDTQYF
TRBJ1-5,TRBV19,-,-,TGTGCCAGTGCTCAGGACAGAAGTTCCAATCAGCCCCAGCATTTT,CASAQDRSSNQPQHF
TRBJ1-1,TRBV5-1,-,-,TGCGCCAGCAGCTTGGAAGACAGCGACTCGGAAAATGAAGCTTTCTTT,CASSLEDSDSENEAFF
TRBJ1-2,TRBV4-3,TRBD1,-,TGCGCCAGCAGCCAAGATCGAGGGGGCCAAGGCTACACCTTC,CASSQDRGGQGYTF
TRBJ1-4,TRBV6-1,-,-,TGTGCCAGCAGTGTAACCGGACAGTCAACTAATGAAAAACTGTTTTTT,CASSVTGQSTNEKLFF
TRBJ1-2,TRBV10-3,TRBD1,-,TGTGCCATCAGTGATTCAGGGGGCGAGGATGGCTACACCTTC,CAISDSGGEDGYTF
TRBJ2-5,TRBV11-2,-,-,TGTGCCAGCAGCTTAGGGGCTAGCCTTCAAGAGACCCAGTACTTC,CASSLGASLQETQYF
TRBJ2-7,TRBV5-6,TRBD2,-,TGTGCCAGCGGTATCTTAGGGACTAGCGGATCCTCCTACGAGCAGTACTTC,CASGILGTSGSSYEQYF
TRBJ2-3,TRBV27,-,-,TGTGCCAGCAGTTCACCGGGACTCCTGCCAGATACGCAGTATTTT,CASSSPGLLPDTQYF
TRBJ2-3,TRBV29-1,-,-,TGCAGCGTTGAAGAGAGGAGGGCGGATACGCAGTATTTT,CSVEERRADTQYF
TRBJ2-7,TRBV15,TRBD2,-,TGTGCCACCAGCAGAGGCGCGGGAGGGGTATACGAGCAGTACTTC,CATSRGAGGVYEQYF
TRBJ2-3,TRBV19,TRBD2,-,TGTGCCAGTAGTATTGGTTCGGCTAGCGGACGCACAGATACGCAGTATTTT,CASSIGSASGRTDTQYF
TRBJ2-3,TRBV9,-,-,TGTGCCAGCAGCGTAGGATCCGGGTTGTTCGCTAGCACAGATACGCAGTATTTT,CASSVGSGLFASTDTQYF
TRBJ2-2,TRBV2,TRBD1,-,TGTGCCACGGACAGGGTGGACACCGGGGAGCTGTTTTTT,CATDRVDTGELFF
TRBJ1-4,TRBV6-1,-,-,TGTGCCAGCAGCGGTGACGGGATGGGAGAAAAACTGTTTTTT,CASSGDGMGEKLFF
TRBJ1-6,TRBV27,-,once,TGTGCCAGCAGTCCGAACGACATTCTGAATTCACCCCTCCACTTT,CASSPNDILNSPLHF
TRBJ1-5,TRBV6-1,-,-,TGTGCCAGCAGTGACAGGAATCAGCCCCAGCATTTT,CASSDRNQPQHF
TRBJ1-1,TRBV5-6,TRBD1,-,TGTGCCAGCAGCCGGCGGACAGGAATAGATGGAGCTTTCTTT,CASSRRTGIDGAFF
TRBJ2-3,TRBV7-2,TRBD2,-,TGTGCCAGCAGCTTAGGGCCGCTAGCGGGAGTTCAAGATACGCAGTATTTT,CASSLGPLAGVQDTQYF
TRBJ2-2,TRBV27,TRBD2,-,TGTGCCAGCAGTTTGAGACTAGCTGGCACCGGGGAGCTGTTTTTT,CASSLRLAGTGELFF
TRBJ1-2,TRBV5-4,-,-,TGTGCCAGCAGCCCGTCCGCGAAGGGGTATGGCTACACCTTC,CASSPSAKGYGYTF
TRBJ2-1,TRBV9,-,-,TGTGCCAGCAGCGTAGTTGGCAGGGCGTCCTACAATGAGCAGTTCTTC,CASSVVGRASYNEQFF
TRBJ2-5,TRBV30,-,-,TGTGCCTGGAGTGGAGGTGGGGGGCAAGAGACCCAGTACTTC,CAWSGGGGQETQYF
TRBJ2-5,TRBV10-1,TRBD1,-,TGCGCCAGCAGTGACCGGGACAGGGATCATGTAGAGACCCAGTACTTC,CASSDRDRDHVETQYF
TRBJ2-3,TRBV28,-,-,TGTGCCAGCAGTCTACCGGGACTCCGGGTGGCGCAGTATTTT,CASSLPGLRVAQYF
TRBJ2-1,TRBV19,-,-,TGTGCCAGTAGTAGAACAGGGAATGAGCAGTTCTTC,CASSRTGNEQFF
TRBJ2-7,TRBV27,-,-,TGTGCCAGCAGTTCAGGGACACCCGCTGGCGAGCAGTACTTC,CASSSGTPAGEQYF
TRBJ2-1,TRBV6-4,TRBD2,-,TGTGCCAGCTCACTAGCGGGGGGGTCGAATGAGCAGTTCTTC,CASSLAGGSNEQFF
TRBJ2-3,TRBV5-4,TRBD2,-,TGTGCCAGCAGCTGGGGGACTAGCCGCACAGATACGCAGTATTTT,CASSWGTSRTDTQYF
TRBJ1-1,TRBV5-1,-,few,TGCGCCAGCAGCTTGGTCCGGGGCGGGGGAAACACTGAAGCTTTCTTT,CASSLVRGGGNTEAFF
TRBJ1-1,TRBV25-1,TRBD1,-,TGTGCCAGCAGCCCAATGGGACAGACTAACACTGAAGCTTTCTTT,CASSPMGQTNTEAFF
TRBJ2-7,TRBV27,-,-,TGTGCCAGCAACCAGGCCGACTCCTACGAGCAGTACTTC,CASNQADSYEQYF
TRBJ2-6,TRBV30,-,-,TGTGCCTGGAGTGTGGGTTCTGGGGCTCTACTCTCTGGGGCCAACGTCCTGACTTTC,CAWSVGSGALLSGANVLTF
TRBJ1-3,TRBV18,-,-,TGTGCCAGCTCACCCCCACCCCTCGGACGATCCCCGGACAGAAACACCATATATTTT,CASSPPPLGRSPDRNTIYF
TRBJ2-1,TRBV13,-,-,TGTGCCAGCAGCTTGGGGCCCCTCGACAATGAGCAGTTCTTC,CASSLGPLDNEQFF